Sequencing of this T cell receptor beta chain was carried out in a study of CD4 T cells in relation to SARS-CoV-2 and coronaviruses. CD4+ T cells from unexposed donors were obtained before the COVID-19 pandemic (2011-2018). Isolation of CD4+ T cells took place after about 9 days in culture. Sequenced by immunoSEQ multiplex PCR; TCRdb stores in-frame clones only, minus some. This table holds under 25,000 clones, 78% found once. Remarks on this clone: No antigen is known for it.

The TCR sequence derives from a human donor in good health. Sequenced input: CD4+ T cells from PBMCs, cultured in vitro.

CDR3 coding DNA: TGCGCCAGCAGCTGGCGGGAGGGGCACTACAATGAGCAGTTCTTC. Translation gives CASSWREGHYNEQFF. V usage is TRBV5-1 and J usage is TRBJ2-1; 9 bases are shared with TRBD2. Germline V gene lookup returns CDR1 SGHRS and CDR2 YFSETQ. The CDR3 runs 15 residues. V lost 3 bases to trimming and J lost 3 bases; unmatched junction nucleotides: 4.